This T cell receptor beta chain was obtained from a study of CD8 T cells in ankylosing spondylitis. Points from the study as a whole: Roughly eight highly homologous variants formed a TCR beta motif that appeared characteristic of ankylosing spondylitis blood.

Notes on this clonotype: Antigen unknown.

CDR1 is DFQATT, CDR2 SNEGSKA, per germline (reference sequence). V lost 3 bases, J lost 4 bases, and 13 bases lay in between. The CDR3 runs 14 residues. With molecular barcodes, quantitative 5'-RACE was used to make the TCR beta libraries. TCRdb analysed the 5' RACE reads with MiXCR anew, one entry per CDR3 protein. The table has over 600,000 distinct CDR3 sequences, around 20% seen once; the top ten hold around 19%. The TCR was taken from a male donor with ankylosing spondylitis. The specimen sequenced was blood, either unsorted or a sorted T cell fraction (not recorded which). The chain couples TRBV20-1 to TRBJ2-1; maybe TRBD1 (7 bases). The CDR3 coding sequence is TGCAGTGCTAGGGGCGGGACAGATTACAATGAGCAGTTCTTC. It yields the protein CSARGGTDYNEQFF.